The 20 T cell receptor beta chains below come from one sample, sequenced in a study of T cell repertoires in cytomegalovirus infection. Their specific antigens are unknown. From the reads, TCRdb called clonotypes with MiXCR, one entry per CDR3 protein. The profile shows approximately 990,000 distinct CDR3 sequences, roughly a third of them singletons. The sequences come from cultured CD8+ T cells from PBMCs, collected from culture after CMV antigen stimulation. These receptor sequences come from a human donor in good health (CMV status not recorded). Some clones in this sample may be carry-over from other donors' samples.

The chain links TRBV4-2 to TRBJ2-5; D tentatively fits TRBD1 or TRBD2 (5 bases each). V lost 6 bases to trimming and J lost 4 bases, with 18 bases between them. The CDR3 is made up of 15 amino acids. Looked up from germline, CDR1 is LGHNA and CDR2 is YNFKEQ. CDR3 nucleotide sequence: TGTGCCAGCAGATCTACCCGGGACCCCACAGAGACCCAGTACTTC. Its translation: CASRSTRDPTETQYF.

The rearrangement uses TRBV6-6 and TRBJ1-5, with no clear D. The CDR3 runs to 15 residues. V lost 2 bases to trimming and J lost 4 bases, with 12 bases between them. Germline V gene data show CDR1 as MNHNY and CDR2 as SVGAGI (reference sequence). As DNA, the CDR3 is TGTGCCAGCAGTTACGGAACGGCTACTAATCAGCCCCAGCATTTT. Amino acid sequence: CASSYGTATNQPQHF.

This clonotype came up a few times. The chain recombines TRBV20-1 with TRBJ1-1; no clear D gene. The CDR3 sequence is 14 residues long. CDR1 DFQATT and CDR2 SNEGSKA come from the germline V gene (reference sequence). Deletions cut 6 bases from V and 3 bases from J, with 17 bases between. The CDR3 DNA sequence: TGCAGTGCCATGATCGAAGGAATGGACACTGAAGCTTTCTTT. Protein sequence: CSAMIEGMDTEAFF.

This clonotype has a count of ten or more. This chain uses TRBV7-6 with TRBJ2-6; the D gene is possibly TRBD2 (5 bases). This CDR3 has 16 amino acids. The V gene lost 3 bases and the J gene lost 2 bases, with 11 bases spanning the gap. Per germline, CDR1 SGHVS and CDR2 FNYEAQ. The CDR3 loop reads CASSLDLATGANVLTF. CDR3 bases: TGTGCCAGCAGCTTGGATCTAGCTACTGGGGCCAACGTCCTGACTTTC. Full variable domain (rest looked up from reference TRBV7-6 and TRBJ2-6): GAGVSQSPRYKVTKRGQDVALRCDPISGHVSLYWYRQALGQGPEFLTYFNYEAQQDKSGLPNDRFSAERPEGSISTLTIQRTEQRDSAMYRCASSLDLATGANVLTFGAGSRLTVL.

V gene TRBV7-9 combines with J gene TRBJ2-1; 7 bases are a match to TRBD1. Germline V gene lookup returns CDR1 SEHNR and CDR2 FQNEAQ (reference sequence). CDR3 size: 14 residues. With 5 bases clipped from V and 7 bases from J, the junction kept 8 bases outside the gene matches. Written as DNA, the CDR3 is TGTGCCAGCAGCGGCTCAGGGACAGAAAATGAGCAGTTCTTC. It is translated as CASSGSGTENEQFF.

In DNA, the CDR3 is TGCAGCGTTTCGGGACAGACCGCCTACGAGCAGTACTTC. This translates into CSVSGQTAYEQYF. The rearrangement joins TRBV29-1 to TRBJ2-7; 7 bases are shared with TRBD1. CDR3 size: 13 residues. Per germline, CDR1 SQVTM and CDR2 ANQGSEA. Trimming removed 5 bases from V and 2 bases from J; junction bases left unmatched: 6.

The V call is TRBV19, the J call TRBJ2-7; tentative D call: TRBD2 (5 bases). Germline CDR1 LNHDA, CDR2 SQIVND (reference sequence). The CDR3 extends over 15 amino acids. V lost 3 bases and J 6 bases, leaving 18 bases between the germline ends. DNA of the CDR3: TGTGCCAGTAGTATCCGAAGGGAGATCTCTGCCGAGCAGTACTTC. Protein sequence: CASSIRREISAEQYF. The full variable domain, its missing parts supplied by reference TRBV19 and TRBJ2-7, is DGGITQSPKYLFRKEGQNVTLSCEQNLNHDAMYWYRQDPGQGLRLIYYSQIVNDFQKGDIAEGYSVSREKKESFPLTVTSAQKNPTAFYLCASSIRREISAEQYFGPGTRLTVT.

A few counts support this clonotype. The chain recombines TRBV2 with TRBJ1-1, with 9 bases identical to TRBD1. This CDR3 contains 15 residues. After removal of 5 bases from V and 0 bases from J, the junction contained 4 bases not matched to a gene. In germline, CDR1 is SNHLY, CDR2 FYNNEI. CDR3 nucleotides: TGTGCCAGCAGTAATTACAGGGGGCTGAACACTGAAGCTTTCTTT. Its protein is CASSNYRGLNTEAFF. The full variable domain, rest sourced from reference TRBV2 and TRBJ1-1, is EPEVTQTPSHQVTQMGQEVILRCVPISNHLYFYWYRQILGQKVEFLVSFYNNEISEKSEIFDDQFSVERPDGSNFTLKIRSTKLEDSAMYFCASSNYRGLNTEAFFGQGTRLTVV.

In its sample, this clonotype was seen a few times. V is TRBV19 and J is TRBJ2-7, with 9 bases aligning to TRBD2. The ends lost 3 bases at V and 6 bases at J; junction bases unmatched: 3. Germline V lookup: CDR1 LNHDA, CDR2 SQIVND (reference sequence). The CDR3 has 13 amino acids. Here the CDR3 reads CASSMGLAAEQYF. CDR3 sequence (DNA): TGTGCCAGTAGTATGGGACTAGCAGCCGAGCAGTACTTC.

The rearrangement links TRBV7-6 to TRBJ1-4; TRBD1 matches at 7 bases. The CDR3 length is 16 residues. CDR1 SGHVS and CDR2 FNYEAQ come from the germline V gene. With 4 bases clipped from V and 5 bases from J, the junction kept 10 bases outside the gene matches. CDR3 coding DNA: TGTGCCAGCAGCTCACCCACGGGACAGCAAAATGAAAAACTGTTTTTT. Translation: CASSSPTGQQNEKLFF. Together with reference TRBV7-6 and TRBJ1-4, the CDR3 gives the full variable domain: GAGVSQSPRYKVTKRGQDVALRCDPISGHVSLYWYRQALGQGPEFLTYFNYEAQQDKSGLPNDRFSAERPEGSISTLTIQRTEQRDSAMYRCASSSPTGQQNEKLFFGSGTQLSVL.

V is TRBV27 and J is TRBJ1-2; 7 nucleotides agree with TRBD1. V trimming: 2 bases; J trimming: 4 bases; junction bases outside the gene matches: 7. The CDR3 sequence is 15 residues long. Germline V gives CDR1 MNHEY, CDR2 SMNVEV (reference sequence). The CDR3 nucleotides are TGTGCCAGCAGTTTAACCCCAGGGGGTGGCTATGGCTACACCTTC. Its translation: CASSLTPGGGYGYTF.

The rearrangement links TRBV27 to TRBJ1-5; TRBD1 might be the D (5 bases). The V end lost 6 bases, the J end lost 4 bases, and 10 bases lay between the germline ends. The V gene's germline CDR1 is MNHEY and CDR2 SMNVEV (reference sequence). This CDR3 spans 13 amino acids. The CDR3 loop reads CASRGGTNQPQHF. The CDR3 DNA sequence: TGTGCCAGCAGGGGGGGGACTAATCAGCCCCAGCATTTT.

Here the CDR3 reads CASSYGQGAQGYTF. CDR3 nucleotides: TGTGCCAGCAGTTACGGACAGGGGGCTCAAGGCTACACCTTC. The gene calls are TRBV6-5 and TRBJ1-2; the match to TRBD1 covers 11 bases. V lost 2 bases to trimming and J lost 8 bases; unmatched junction nucleotides: 4. The CDR3 runs 14 residues. Looked up from germline, CDR1 is MNHEY and CDR2 is SVGAGI.

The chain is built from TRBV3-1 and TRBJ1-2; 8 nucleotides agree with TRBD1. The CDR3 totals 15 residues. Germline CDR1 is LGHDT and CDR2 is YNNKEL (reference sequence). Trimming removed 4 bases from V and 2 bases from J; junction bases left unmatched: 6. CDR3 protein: CASSPGRTGNYGYTF. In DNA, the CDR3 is TGTGCCAGCAGCCCGGGCAGGACAGGGAACTATGGCTACACCTTC.

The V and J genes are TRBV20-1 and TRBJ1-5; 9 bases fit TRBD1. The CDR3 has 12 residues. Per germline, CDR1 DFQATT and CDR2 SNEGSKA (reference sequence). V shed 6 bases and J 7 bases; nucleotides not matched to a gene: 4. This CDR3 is CSAGTGLQPQHF. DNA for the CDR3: TGCAGTGCCGGGACAGGGTTACAGCCCCAGCATTTT.

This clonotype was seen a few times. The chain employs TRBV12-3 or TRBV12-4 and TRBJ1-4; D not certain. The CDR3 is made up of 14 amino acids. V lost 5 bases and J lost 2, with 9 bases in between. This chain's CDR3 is CASSRPRTNEKLFF. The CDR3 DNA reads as TGTGCCAGCAGTCGACCCAGGACTAATGAAAAACTGTTTTTT.

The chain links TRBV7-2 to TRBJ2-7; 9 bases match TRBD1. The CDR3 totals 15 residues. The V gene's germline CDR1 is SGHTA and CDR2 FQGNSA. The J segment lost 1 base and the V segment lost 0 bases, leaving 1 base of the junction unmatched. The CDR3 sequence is CASSLADRGSYEQYF. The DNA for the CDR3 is TGTGCCAGCAGCTTAGCGGACAGGGGATCCTACGAGCAGTACTTC.

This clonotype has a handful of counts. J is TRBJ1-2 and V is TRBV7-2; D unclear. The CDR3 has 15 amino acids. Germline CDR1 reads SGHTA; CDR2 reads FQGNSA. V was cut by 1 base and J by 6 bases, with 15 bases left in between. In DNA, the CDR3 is TGTGCCAGCAGCTTAGAACGCTTAGCCGGGGATGGCTACACCTTC. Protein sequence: CASSLERLAGDGYTF.

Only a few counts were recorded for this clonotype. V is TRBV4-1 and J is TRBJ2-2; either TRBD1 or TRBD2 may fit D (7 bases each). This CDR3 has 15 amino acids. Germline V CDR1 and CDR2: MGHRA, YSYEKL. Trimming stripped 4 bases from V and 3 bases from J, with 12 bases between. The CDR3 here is CASSLRGGYTGELFF. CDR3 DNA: TGCGCCAGCAGCCTCAGGGGGGGCTACACCGGGGAGCTGTTTTTT.

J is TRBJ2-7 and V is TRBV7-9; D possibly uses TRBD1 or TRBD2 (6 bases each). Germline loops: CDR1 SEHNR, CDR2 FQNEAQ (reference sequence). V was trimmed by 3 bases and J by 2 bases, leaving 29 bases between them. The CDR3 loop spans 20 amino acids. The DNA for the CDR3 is TGTGCCAGCAGCTTCCCGAAAGGTCGGGGGCAGACTAGTGGGGCCTACGAGCAGTACTTC. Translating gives CASSFPKGRGQTSGAYEQYF. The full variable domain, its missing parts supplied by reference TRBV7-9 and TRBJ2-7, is DTGVSQNPRHKITKRGQNVTFRCDPISEHNRLYWYRQTLGQGPEFLTYFQNEAQLEKSRLLSDRFSAERPKGSFSTLEIQRTEQGDSAMYLCASSFPKGRGQTSGAYEQYFGPGTRLTVT.